Presented here are 9 T cell receptor beta chains from one specimen sequenced in a study of shared clonotypes between healthy human individuals. Some clones are missing from TCRdb's copy, which holds only in-frame ones; the method was immunoSEQ multiplex PCR. Of around 2.1 million clones in the sample, around 95% were seen once. Input material: naive CD4+ T cells sorted from blood. As for subset: CD45RA+ positively selected. The source is a man aged 18-30 years in good health.

As regards this clone: This sample also contains other DNA sequences that code for the same CDR3. V gene TRBV28 combines with J gene TRBJ1-5; D not resolved. Trimming left V 4 bases short and J 0 bases short, with 4 bases between. The germline V gene has CDR1 MDHEN and CDR2 SYDVKM. The CDR3 extends over 13 amino acids. CDR3 in DNA: TGTGCCAGCAGTTGGGGTAGCAATCAGCCCCAGCATTTT. Its protein product is CASSWGSNQPQHF.

The sample holds a few counts of this clone. The rearrangement links TRBV30 to TRBJ1-6, with 7 bases identical to TRBD1. J gave up 14 bases and V 3 bases, and 10 bases lay outside the gene matches. This CDR3 contains 13 residues. Germline V gene lookup returns CDR1 GTSNPN and CDR2 SVGIG (reference sequence). The CDR3 spells CAWSPQAGGTLHF. The CDR3 DNA sequence: TGTGCCTGGAGCCCCCAGGCAGGGGGGACCCTCCACTTT.

This sequence joins TRBV5-4 and TRBJ1-2, with a possible D match to TRBD1 (6 bases). Germline V CDR1 and CDR2: SGHNT, YYREEE (reference sequence). Trimming took off 3 bases at V and 3 bases at J, with 18 bases between the two ends. CDR3 length: 16 amino acids. The CDR3 loop reads CASSSILPGAHYGYTF. CDR3 bases: TGTGCCAGCAGCTCGATCCTGCCAGGGGCCCACTATGGCTACACCTTC. Full variable domain (rest looked up from reference TRBV5-4 and TRBJ1-2): ETGVTQSPTHLIKTRGQQVTLRCSSQSGHNTVSWYQQALGQGPQFIFQYYREEENGRGNFPPRFSGLQFPNYSSELNVNALELDDSALYLCASSSILPGAHYGYTFGSGTRLTVV.

The chain recombines TRBV28 with TRBJ1-1, with a weak D call TRBD1 (6 bases). Trimming stripped 2 bases from V and 4 bases from J, with 8 bases between. The length of the CDR3 is 13 residues. Germline V gives CDR1 MDHEN, CDR2 SYDVKM. This CDR3 is CASSLAGATEAFF. CDR3 nucleotide sequence: TGTGCCAGCAGTTTAGCGGGGGCCACTGAAGCTTTCTTT. The full variable domain, its missing parts supplied by reference TRBV28 and TRBJ1-1, is DVKVTQSSRYLVKRTGEKVFLECVQDMDHENMFWYRQDPGLGLRLIYFSYDVKMKEKGDIPEGYSVSREKKERFSLILESASTNQTSMYLCASSLAGATEAFFGQGTRLTVV.

The chain links TRBV4-3 to TRBJ1-1; 9 bases map to TRBD1. Per germline, CDR1 LGHNA and CDR2 YSLEER. CDR3 size: 14 residues. The trim removed 4 bases at V and 6 bases at J, leaving 6 bases unmatched. The CDR3 nucleotides are TGCGCCAGCAGCCCGACTAGGACAGGGGCTGAAGCTTTCTTT. As protein: CASSPTRTGAEAFF.

The chain recombines TRBV6-5 with TRBJ1-4; 9 nucleotides agree with TRBD1. Germline CDR1 reads MNHEY; CDR2 reads SVGAGI. The CDR3 runs to 15 residues. V lost 5 bases to trimming and J lost 8 bases; unmatched junction nucleotides: 9. CDR3 amino acids: CASSPDKQGAEKLFF. CDR3 DNA: TGTGCCAGCAGTCCGGACAAACAGGGGGCGGAAAAACTGTTTTTT.

J is TRBJ2-7 and V is TRBV6-1; TRBD1 agrees at 7 bases. Germline CDR1 MNHNS, CDR2 SASEGT. The CDR3 has 14 residues. J lost 2 bases, V lost 4 bases, and 5 bases had no gene match. In nucleotides, the CDR3 is TGTGCCAGCAGTGTGATCCAGGGGGCCTACGAGCAGTACTTC. Translation: CASSVIQGAYEQYF.

The chain employs TRBV20-1 and TRBJ1-1; D remains unclear. CDR3 length: 11 residues. Germline V gene lookup returns CDR1 DFQATT and CDR2 SNEGSKA (reference sequence). V lost 6 bases and J lost 0, with 5 bases in between. As DNA, the CDR3 is TGCAGTGCGCTTATGAACACTGAAGCTTTCTTT. As protein: CSALMNTEAFF.

This chain connects TRBV18 to TRBJ1-4; possibly TRBD1 for D (6 bases). V was trimmed by 6 bases and J by 7 bases, leaving 15 bases between them. From germline, CDR1 is KGHSH and CDR2 LQKENI. There are 14 residues in the CDR3. CDR3 loop: CASSRTGLTEKLFF. DNA for the CDR3: TGTGCCAGCTCGCGCACAGGGTTAACTGAAAAACTGTTTTTT.